This record covers a single T cell receptor (beta chain). Participants' reported clinical history set cohort assignment. The CDR3 runs to 13 residues. Trimming pared 8 bases from V and 0 bases from J, leaving 10 bases between. Germline CDR1 SNHLY, CDR2 FYNNEI. The data were taken from a study of blood T cell repertoires in COVID-19. Overall study context: PBMCs, B-cell-depleted T cells, or T cells were the source of the cDNA or gDNA that made up the material.

Per the original methods: It was from reference gene primer amplification that nucleated cell counts were estimated. Assay used: immunoSEQ multiplex PCR; TCRdb lists only in-frame clones, some missing. The V and J calls and clone size were taken over from that table, and D and trimming were inferred from the DNA. The sample shows 160,000 or so clones, 81% of them seen only once. Sequencing input: PBMCs or T cells enriched from blood (not recorded which). The TCR originated in a woman in her 40s with acute COVID-19. The chain is built from TRBV2 and TRBJ1-1, with D hard to call. CDR3 in amino acids: CASHGEVNTEAFF. The CDR3 DNA sequence: TGTGCCAGCCACGGGGAGGTGAACACTGAAGCTTTCTTT.